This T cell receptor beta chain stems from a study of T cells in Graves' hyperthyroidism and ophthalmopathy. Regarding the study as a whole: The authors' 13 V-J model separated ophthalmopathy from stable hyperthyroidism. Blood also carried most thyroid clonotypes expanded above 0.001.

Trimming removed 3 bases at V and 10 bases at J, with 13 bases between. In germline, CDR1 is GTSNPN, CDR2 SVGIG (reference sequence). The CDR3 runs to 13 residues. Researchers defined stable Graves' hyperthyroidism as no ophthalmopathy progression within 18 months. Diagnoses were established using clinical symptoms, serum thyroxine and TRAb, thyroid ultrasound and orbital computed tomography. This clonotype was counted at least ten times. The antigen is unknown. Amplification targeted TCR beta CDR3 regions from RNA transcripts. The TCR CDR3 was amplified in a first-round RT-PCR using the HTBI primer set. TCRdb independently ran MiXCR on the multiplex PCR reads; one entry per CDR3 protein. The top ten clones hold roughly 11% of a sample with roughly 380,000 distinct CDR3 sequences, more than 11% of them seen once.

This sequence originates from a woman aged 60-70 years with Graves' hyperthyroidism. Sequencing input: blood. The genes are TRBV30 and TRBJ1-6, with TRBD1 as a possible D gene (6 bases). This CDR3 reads CAWRRNRDSPLHF. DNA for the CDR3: TGTGCCTGGAGGAGAAACAGGGACTCACCCCTCCACTTT.